Included here is one TCR beta chain sequence, with context. Its antigen is undetermined. Isolation of PBMCs gave at least 7 million cells per sample. The data were taken from a study of blood T cells in healthy people across ages. Study information: Every two T cells gave about one barcoded beta molecule via template switching.

Findings of the study overall: With donor CMV status unknown, expanded clonotype changes were possibly confounded.

Next came a second PCR, run for about 7 to 12 cycles, which used a sample-barcoded 5' primer along with a J-beta primer mix. Each CDR3 protein is one row after TCRdb ran MiXCR on the 5' RACE reads. The top ten hold around 11% of the sample, which has approximately 1.5 million distinct CDR3 sequences, about 35% seen once. The sequence was obtained from a woman under 40 in good health. The material sequenced was blood.

CDR3 nucleotide sequence: TGTGCCAGCTCACCACCGACGGGGTTAGCGGGAGGCGCCAATGAGCAGTTCTTC. This gives the protein CASSPPTGLAGGANEQFF. This chain uses TRBV18 with TRBJ2-1; 10 bases match TRBD2. The length of the CDR3 is 18 residues. J lost 6 bases, V lost 0 bases, and 11 bases had no gene match. Germline V gives CDR1 KGHSH, CDR2 LQKENI.